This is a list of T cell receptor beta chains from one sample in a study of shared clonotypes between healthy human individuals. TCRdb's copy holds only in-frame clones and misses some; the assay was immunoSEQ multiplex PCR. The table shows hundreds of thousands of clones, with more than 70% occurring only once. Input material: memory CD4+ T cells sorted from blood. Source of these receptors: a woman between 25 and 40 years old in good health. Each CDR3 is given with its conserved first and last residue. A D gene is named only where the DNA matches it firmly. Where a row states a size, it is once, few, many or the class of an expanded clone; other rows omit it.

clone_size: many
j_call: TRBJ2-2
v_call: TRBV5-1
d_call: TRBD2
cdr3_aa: CASSLRTSGGELFF
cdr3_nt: TGCGCCAGCAGCTTGAGGACTAGCGGCGGGGAGCTGTTTTTT

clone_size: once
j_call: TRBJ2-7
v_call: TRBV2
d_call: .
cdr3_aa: CASSVLADSYEQYF
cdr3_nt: TGTGCCAGCAGTGTACTGGCTGATTCCTACGAGCAGTACTTC

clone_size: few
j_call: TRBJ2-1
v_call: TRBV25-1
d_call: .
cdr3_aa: CASSGLGVRVEAYNEQFF
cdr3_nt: TGTGCCAGCAGCGGTTTGGGTGTTAGGGTTGAGGCCTACAATGAGCAGTTCTTC

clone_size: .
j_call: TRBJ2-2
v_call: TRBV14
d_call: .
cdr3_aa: CASSPPAGELFF
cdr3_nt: TGTGCCAGCTCCCCACCAGCAGGGGAGCTGTTTTTT

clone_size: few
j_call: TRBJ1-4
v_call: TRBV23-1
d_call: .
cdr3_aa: CASSYRDEKLFF
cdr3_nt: TGCGCCAGCAGTTACCGAGATGAAAAACTGTTTTTT

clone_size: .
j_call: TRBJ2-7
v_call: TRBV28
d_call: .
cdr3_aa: CASRNGKGVFSYEQYF
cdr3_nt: TGTGCCAGCAGAAACGGAAAGGGGGTATTCTCCTACGAGCAGTACTTC

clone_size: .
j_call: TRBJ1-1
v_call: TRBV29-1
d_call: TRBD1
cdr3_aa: CSGDRGTEAFF
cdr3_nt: TGCAGCGGAGACAGGGGAACTGAAGCTTTCTTT

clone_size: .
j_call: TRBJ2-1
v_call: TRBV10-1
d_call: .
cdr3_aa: CASSDGGPYNEQFF
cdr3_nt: TGCGCCAGCAGTGACGGGGGCCCCTACAATGAGCAGTTCTTC

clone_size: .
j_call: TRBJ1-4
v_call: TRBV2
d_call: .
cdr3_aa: CASSEDWTKEKLFF
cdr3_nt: TGTGCCAGCAGTGAAGATTGGACCAAAGAAAAACTGTTTTTT

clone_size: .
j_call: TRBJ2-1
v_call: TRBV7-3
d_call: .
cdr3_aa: CASSSPGRNEQFF
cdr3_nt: TGTGCCAGCAGCTCCCCGGGGCGGAATGAGCAGTTCTTC

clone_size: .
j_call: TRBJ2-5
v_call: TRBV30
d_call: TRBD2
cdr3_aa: CAWSVLAGKETQYF
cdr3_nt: TGTGCCTGGAGTGTGCTAGCGGGGAAAGAGACCCAGTACTTC

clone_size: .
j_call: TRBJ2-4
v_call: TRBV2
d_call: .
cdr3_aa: CASLQEKLAKNIQYF
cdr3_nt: TGTGCCAGCCTACAGGAAAAACTAGCCAAAAACATTCAGTACTTC

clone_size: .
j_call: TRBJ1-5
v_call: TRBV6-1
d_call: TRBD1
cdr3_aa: CASRAPGTGNQPQHF
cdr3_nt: TGTGCCAGCAGAGCTCCCGGGACAGGGAATCAGCCCCAGCATTTT

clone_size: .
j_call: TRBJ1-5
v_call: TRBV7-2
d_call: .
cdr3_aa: CASSLARGTVTQPQHF
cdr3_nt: TGTGCCAGCAGCTTAGCGCGCGGGACGGTGACCCAGCCCCAGCATTTT

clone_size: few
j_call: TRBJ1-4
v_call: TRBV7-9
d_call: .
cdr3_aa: CASSFRGTNEKLFF
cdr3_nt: TGTGCCAGCAGTTTTCGAGGAACTAATGAAAAACTGTTTTTT

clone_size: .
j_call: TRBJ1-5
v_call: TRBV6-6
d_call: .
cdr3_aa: CASSDTRRGWPQHF
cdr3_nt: TGTGCCAGCAGTGATACACGGCGGGGTTGGCCCCAGCATTTT

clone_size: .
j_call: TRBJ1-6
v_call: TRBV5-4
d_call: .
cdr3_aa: CASSFRCCNRVHSPLHF
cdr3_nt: TGTGCCAGCAGCTTCCGATGCTGCAACCGAGTCCATTCACCCCTCCACTTT

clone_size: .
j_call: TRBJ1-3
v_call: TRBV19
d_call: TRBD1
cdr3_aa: CASSIPGTAGNTIYF
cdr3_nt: TGTGCCAGTAGTATCCCTGGGACAGCTGGAAACACCATATATTTT

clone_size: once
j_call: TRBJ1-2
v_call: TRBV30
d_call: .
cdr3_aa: CAWRIGTENYGYTF
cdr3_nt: TGTGCCTGGAGGATCGGGACGGAGAACTATGGCTACACCTTC

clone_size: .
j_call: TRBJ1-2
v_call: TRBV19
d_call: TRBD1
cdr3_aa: CASSDDRGDPYGYTF
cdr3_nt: TGTGCCAGTAGTGACGACAGGGGCGACCCGTATGGCTACACCTTC

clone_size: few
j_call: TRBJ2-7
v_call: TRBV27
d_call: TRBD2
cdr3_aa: CASSPLAGGSYEQYF
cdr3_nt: TGTGCCAGCAGTCCTCTAGCGGGAGGCTCCTACGAGCAGTACTTC

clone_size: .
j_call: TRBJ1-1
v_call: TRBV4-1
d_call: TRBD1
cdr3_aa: CASSQTPTGETEAFF
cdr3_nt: TGCGCCAGCAGCCAGACTCCGACAGGGGAAACTGAAGCTTTCTTT

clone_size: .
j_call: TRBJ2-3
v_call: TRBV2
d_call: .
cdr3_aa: CASRRSIGPVSTDTQYF
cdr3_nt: TGTGCCAGCAGGAGGTCCATTGGGCCTGTCAGCACAGATACGCAGTATTTT

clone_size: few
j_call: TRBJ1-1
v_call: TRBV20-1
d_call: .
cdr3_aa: CSAAGAGQAFF
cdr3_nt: TGCAGTGCTGCCGGGGCAGGGCAGGCTTTCTTT

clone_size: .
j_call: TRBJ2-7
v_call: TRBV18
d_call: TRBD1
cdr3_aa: CASSRPGQGAYEQYF
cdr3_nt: TGTGCCAGCTCACGACCGGGACAGGGGGCCTACGAGCAGTACTTC

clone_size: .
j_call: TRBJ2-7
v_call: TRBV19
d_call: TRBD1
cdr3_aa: CASSINRDSVFEQYF
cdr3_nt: TGTGCCAGTAGTATCAACCGGGACAGTGTTTTCGAGCAGTACTTC

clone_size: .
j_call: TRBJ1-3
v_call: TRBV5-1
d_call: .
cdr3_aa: CASSLDIGGNTIYF
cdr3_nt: TGCGCCAGCAGCTTGGATATTGGGGGTAACACCATATATTTT